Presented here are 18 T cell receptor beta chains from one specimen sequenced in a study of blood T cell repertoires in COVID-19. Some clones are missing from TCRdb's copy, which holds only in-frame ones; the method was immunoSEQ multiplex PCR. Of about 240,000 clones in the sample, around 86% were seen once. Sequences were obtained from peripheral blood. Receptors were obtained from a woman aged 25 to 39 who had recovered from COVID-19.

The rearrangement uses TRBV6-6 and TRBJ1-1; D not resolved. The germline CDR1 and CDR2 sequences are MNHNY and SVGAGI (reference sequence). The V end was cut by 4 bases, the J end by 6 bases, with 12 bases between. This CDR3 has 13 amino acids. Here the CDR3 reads CASSFEPAAEAFF. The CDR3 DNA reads TGTGCCAGCAGTTTTGAGCCTGCCGCTGAAGCTTTCTTT.

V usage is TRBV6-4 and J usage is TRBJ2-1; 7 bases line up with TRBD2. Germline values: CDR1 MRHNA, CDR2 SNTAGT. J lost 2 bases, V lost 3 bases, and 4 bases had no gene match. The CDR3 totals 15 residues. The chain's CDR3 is CASSEEAGAYNEQFF. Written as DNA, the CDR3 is TGTGCCAGCAGTGAAGAGGCGGGGGCCTACAATGAGCAGTTCTTC.

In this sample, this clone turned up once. The CDR3 sequence: CASSQSNRGNYGYTF. In DNA form, the CDR3 reads TGCGCCAGCAGTCAATCGAACAGGGGTAACTATGGCTACACCTTC. The chain recombines TRBV23-1 with TRBJ1-2, with TRBD1 matching 7 bases. TRBV23-1 is an ORF for which the function is uncertain. The CDR3 extends over 15 amino acids. The trim removed 0 bases at V and 1 base at J, leaving 2 bases unmatched.

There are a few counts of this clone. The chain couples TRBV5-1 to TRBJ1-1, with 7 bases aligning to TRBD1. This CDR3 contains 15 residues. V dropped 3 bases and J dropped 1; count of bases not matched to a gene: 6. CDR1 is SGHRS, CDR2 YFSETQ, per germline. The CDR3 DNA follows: TGCGCCAGCAGCTCGGGGACAGTGACGAACACTGAAGCTTTCTTT. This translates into CASSSGTVTNTEAFF.

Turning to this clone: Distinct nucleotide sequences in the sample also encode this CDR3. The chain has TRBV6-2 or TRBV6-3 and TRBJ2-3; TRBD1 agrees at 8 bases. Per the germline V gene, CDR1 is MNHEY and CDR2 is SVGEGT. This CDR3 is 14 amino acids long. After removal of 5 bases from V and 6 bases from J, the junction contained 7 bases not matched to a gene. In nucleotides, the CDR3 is TGTGCCAGCAGTCTCGGACAGGGCGGGGATACGCAGTATTTT. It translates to CASSLGQGGDTQYF.

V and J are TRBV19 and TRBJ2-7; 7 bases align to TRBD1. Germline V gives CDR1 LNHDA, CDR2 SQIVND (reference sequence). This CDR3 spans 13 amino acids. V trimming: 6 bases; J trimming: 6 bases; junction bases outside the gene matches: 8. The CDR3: CASSPGGGGEQYF. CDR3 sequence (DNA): TGTGCCAGTAGCCCAGGGGGTGGAGGCGAGCAGTACTTC. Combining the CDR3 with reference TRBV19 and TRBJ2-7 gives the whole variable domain DGGITQSPKYLFRKEGQNVTLSCEQNLNHDAMYWYRQDPGQGLRLIYYSQIVNDFQKGDIAEGYSVSREKKESFPLTVTSAQKNPTAFYLCASSPGGGGEQYFGPGTRLTVT.

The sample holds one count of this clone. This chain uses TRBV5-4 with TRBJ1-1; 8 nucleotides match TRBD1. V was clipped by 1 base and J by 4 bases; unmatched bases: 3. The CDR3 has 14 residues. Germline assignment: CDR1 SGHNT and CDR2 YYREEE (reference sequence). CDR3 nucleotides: TGTGCCAGCAGCTTGTCAGGGGGCGGCACTGAAGCTTTCTTT. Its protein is CASSLSGGGTEAFF.

The CDR3 coding sequence is TGCAGCGTCCGCGGCAGGGTGAACACCGGGGAGCTGTTTTTT. It specifies CSVRGRVNTGELFF. The V and J genes are TRBV29-1 and TRBJ2-2, with D maybe TRBD1 (5 bases). The CDR3 consists of 14 residues. Trimming cost V 6 bases and J 1 base, with 12 bases left between them. Per germline, CDR1 SQVTM and CDR2 ANQGSEA.

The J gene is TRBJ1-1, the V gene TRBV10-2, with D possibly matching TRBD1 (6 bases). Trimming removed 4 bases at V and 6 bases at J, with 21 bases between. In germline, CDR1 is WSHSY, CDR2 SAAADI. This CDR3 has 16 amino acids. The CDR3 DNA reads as TGCGCCAGCAGTGCACAACGACAGGCGGCTGTCCCTGAAGCTTTCTTT. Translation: CASSAQRQAAVPEAFF.

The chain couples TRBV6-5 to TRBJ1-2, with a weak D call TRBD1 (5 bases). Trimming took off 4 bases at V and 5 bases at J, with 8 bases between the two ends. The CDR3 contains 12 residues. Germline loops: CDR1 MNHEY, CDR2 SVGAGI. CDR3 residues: CASSLGGYGYTF. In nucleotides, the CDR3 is TGTGCCAGCAGTTTGGGGGGATATGGCTACACCTTC.

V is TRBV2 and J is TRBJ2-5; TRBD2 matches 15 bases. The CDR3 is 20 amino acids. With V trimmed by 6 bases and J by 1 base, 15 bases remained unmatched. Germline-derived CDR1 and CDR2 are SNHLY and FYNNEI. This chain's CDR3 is CASSANLRGLAGGLQETQYF. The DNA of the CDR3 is TGTGCCAGCAGCGCTAACCTACGGGGACTAGCGGGGGGACTCCAAGAGACCCAGTACTTC.

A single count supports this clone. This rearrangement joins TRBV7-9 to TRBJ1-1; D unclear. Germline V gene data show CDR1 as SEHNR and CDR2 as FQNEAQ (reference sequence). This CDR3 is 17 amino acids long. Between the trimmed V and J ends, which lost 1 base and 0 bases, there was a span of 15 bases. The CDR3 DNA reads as TGTGCCAGCAGCTTAGAAGGTCTCGGAGTAATGAACACTGAAGCTTTCTTT. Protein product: CASSLEGLGVMNTEAFF.

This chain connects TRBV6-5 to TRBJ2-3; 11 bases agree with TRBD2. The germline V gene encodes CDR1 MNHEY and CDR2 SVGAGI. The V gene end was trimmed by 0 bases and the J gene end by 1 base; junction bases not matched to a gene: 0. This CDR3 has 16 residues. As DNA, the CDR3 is TGTGCCAGCAGTTACTCACTAGCGGGGGGCACAGATACGCAGTATTTT. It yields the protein CASSYSLAGGTDTQYF.

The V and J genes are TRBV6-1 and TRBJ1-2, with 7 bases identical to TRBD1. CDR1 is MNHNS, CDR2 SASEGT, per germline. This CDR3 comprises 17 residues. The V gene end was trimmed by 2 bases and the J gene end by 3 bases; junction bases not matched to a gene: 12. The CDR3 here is CASSEIFGQATYYGYTF. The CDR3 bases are TGTGCCAGCAGTGAAATCTTCGGACAGGCCACATACTATGGCTACACCTTC.

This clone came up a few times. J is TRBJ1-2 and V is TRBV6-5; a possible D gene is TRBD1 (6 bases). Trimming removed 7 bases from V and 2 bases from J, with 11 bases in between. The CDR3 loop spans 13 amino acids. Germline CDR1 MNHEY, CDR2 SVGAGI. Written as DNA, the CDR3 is TGTGCCAGCATCCCGGACAGAAACTATGGCTACACCTTC. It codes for CASIPDRNYGYTF.

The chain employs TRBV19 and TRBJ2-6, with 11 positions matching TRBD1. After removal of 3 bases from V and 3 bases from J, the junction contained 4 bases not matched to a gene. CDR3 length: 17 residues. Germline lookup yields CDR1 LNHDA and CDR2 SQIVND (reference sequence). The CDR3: CASSIRDRGIGANVLTF. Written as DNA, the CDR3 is TGTGCCAGTAGTATCAGGGACAGGGGGATTGGGGCCAACGTCCTGACTTTC.

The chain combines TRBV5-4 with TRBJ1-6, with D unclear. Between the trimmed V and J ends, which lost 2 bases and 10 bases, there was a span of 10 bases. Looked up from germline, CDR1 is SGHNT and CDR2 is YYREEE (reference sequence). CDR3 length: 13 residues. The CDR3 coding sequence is TGTGCCAGCAGCTTTGGGTCGGGATCACCCCTCCACTTT. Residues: CASSFGSGSPLHF.

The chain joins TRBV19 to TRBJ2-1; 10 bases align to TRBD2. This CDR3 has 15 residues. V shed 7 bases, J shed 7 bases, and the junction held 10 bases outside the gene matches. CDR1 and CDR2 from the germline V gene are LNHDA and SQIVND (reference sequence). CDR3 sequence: CASTIGSGGWNEQFF. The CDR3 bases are TGTGCCAGTACCATAGGTAGCGGGGGGTGGAATGAGCAGTTCTTC.